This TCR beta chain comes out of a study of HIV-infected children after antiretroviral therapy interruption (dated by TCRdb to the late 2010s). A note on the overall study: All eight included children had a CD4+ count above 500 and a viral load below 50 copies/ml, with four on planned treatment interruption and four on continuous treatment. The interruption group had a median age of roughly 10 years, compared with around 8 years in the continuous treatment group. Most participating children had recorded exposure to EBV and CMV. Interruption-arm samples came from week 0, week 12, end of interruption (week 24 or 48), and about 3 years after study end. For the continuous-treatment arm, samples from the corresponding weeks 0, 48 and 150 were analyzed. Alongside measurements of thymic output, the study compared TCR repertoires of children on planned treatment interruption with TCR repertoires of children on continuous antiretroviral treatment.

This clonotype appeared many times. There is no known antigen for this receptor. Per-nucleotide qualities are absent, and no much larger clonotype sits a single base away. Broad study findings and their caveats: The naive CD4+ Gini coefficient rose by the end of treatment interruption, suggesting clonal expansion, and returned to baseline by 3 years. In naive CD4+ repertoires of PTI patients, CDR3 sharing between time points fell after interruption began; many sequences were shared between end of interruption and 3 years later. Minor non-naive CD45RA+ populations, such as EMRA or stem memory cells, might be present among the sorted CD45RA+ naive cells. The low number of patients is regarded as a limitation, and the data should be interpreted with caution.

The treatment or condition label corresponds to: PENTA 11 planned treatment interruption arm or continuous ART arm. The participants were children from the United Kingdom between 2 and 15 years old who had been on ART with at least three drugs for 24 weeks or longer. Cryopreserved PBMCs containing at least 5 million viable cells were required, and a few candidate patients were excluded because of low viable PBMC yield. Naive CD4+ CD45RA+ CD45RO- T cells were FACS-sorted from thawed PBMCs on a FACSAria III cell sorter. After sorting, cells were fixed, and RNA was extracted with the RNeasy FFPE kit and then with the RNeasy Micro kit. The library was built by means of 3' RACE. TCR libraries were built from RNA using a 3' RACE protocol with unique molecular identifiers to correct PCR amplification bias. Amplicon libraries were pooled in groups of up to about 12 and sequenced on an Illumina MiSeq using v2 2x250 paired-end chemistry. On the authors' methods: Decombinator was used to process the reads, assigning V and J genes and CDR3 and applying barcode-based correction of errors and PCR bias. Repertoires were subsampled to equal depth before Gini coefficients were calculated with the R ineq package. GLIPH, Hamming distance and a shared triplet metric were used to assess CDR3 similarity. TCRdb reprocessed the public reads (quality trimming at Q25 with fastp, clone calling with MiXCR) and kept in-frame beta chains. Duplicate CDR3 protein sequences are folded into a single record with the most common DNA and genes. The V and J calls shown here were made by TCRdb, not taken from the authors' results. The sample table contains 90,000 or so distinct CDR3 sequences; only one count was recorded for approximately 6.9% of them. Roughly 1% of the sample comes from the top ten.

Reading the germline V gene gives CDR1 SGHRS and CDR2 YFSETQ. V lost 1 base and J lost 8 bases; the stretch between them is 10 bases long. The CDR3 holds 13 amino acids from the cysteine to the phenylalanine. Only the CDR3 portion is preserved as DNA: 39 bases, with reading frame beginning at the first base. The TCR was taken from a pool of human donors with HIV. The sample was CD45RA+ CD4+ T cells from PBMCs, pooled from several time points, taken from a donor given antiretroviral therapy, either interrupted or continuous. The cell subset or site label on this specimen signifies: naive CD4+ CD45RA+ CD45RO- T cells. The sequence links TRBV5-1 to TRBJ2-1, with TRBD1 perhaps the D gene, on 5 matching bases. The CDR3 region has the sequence CASSLIGAHEQFF. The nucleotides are TGCGCCAGCAGCTTGATAGGGGCCCATGAGCAGTTCTTC.